This is a list of T cell receptor beta chains from one sample in a study of CXCR3-negative and CXCR3-positive naive CD8 T cells. With the 5' RACE reads reprocessed, TCRdb shows one record per CDR3 protein and no DNA. The sample yields approximately 90,000 distinct CDR3 sequences, of which the top ten take up around 0.51%. The sample comprised naive CXCR3+ CD8+ T cells from blood. These receptor sequences come from a human donor in good health. Some clones in this sample may be carry-over from other donors' samples. CDR3s include the opening cysteine and the closing phenylalanine or tryptophan.

>TRBV2|TRBJ2-7
CASAPRDTHHFYEQYF
>TRBV29-1|TRBJ2-5
CSVDAAGETQYF
>TRBV28|TRBJ1-2
CASSSKNPLTGGNGYTF
>TRBV20-1|TRBJ1-1
CSAISGLALEAFF
>TRBV15|TRBJ1-3
CATSRGLWDRRNTIYF
>TRBV12-3/TRBV12-4|TRBJ2-1
CASSSEVYNEQFF
>TRBV4-1|TRBJ2-4
CASSGPGPQYF
>TRBV2|TRBJ2-5
CASSEGAVNQETQYF
>TRBV28|TRBJ1-2
CASSLSEEPNYGYTF
>TRBV20-1|TRBJ1-3
CSASDDRGSPSSGNTIYF
>TRBV20-1|TRBJ2-7
CSARTSGTTYEQYF
>TRBV6-6|TRBJ1-1
CASSYPSQGTTEAFF
>TRBV7-2|TRBJ2-1
CASSLEGPNYNEQFF
>TRBV12-3/TRBV12-4|TRBJ2-3
CASNLGVADTQYF
>TRBV6-5|TRBJ2-2
CASSPRGDTGELFF
>TRBV6-5|TRBJ1-2
CASSYFAEGYGYTF
>TRBV7-9|TRBJ2-7
CASSYGTGSSYEQYF
>TRBV7-9|TRBJ1-1
CASSLALGDNTEAFF
>TRBV14|TRBJ2-4
CASSRTSGVAKNIQYF
>TRBV5-1|TRBJ2-2
CASSFTTGELFF
>TRBV10-3|TRBJ2-7
CAIRGGGRSSYEQYF
>TRBV9|TRBJ2-5
CASSEGLAGVLETQYF